The clone carrying this T cell receptor (beta chain) was picked up a small number of times. The record originates from a study of blood T cell repertoires in COVID-19. Study context: Sources were T cells, B-cell-depleted T cells, or PBMCs; the material itself was cDNA or gDNA.

Authors' data handling: From reference gene primer amplification, estimates of nucleated cell counts were derived. TCRdb's copy holds only in-frame clones and misses some; the assay was immunoSEQ multiplex PCR. For V, J and clone size, that table is used; D and trimming come from the DNA. This sample carries about 110,000 clones, over 65% of them seen once, and the ten largest clones take roughly 3.8%. V lost 4 bases, J lost 0 bases, and 12 bases lay in between. The CDR3 is 16 residues long. Germline V gene sequence: CDR1 SGHTA, CDR2 FQGNSA. This receptor was taken from a woman of 80 years or more with acute or convalescent COVID-19. Sequenced input: peripheral blood. The genes are TRBV7-2 and TRBJ2-2, with D unclear. CDR3 protein: CASSYLSASNTGELFF. The CDR3 DNA reads TGTGCCAGCAGCTATTTAAGTGCGTCGAACACCGGGGAGCTGTTTTTT. The whole variable domain, filled in from reference TRBV7-2 and TRBJ2-2, reads GAGVSQSPSNKVTEKGKDVELRCDPISGHTALYWYRQSLGQGLEFLIYFQGNSAPDKSGLPSDRFSAERTGGSVSTLTIQRTQQEDSAVYLCASSYLSASNTGELFFGEGSRLTVL.